Shown below are 8 T cell receptor beta chains from a single sample sequenced in a study of cytotoxic CD8 clonotypes in ibrutinib-treated CLL. Measured with immunoSEQ multiplex PCR; TCRdb has only the in-frame clones, and not every one. The sample carries roughly 13,000 clones, 50% to 55% recorded once. This specimen was PBMCs, taken at an approximately 25-month disease-progression time point, from a patient treated with ibrutinib. The receptors come from a human donor with chronic lymphocytic leukemia.

CDR3 DNA sequence: TGTGCCAGCAGCTTAACCGGGAAAGGCTACACCTTC. Translating it yields CASSLTGKGYTF. The chain couples TRBV7-9 to TRBJ1-2; D is undetermined. The V gene lost 2 bases and the J gene lost 8 bases, with 9 bases spanning the gap. The CDR3 is 12 residues long. CDR1 SEHNR and CDR2 FQNEAQ come from the germline V gene (reference sequence). Drawing the rest from reference TRBV7-9 and TRBJ1-2, the complete variable domain is DTGVSQNPRHKITKRGQNVTFRCDPISEHNRLYWYRQTLGQGPEFLTYFQNEAQLEKSRLLSDRFSAERPKGSFSTLEIQRTEQGDSAMYLCASSLTGKGYTFGSGTRLTVV.

This clone counts as medium-sized. V and J are TRBV2 and TRBJ1-5; 8 bases are a match to TRBD1. The CDR3 consists of 13 residues. With 3 bases clipped from V and 6 bases from J, the junction kept 1 base outside the gene matches. Germline V CDR1 and CDR2: SNHLY, FYNNEI. In DNA form, the CDR3 reads TGTGCCAGCAGTGACAGGGGGCTTCAGCCCCAGCATTTT. Encoded protein: CASSDRGLQPQHF. Full variable domain (rest looked up from reference TRBV2 and TRBJ1-5): EPEVTQTPSHQVTQMGQEVILRCVPISNHLYFYWYRQILGQKVEFLVSFYNNEISEKSEIFDDQFSVERPDGSNFTLKIRSTKLEDSAMYFCASSDRGLQPQHFGDGTRLSIL.

The chain carries TRBV5-5 and TRBJ1-1; 10 nucleotides agree with TRBD1. The germline CDR1 and CDR2 sequences are SGHKS and YYEKEE (reference sequence). The CDR3 spans 16 residues. V dropped 2 bases and J dropped 6; count of bases not matched to a gene: 10. CDR3 residues: CASSFRDRGFEAEAFF. CDR3 in DNA: TGTGCCAGCAGCTTCCGGGACAGGGGTTTCGAGGCTGAAGCTTTCTTT.

This rearrangement joins TRBV7-9 to TRBJ1-1; D may be TRBD1 (5 bases). Trimming took 2 bases from V and 5 from J, leaving 12 bases between them. From germline, CDR1 is SEHNR and CDR2 FQNEAQ (reference sequence). The CDR3 runs to 14 residues. CDR3 sequence reads: CASSLFRDGTEAFF. The CDR3 nucleotides are TGTGCCAGCAGCTTATTCAGGGACGGGACTGAAGCTTTCTTT. The complete variable domain, with remaining parts taken from reference TRBV7-9 and TRBJ1-1, reads DTGVSQNPRHKITKRGQNVTFRCDPISEHNRLYWYRQTLGQGPEFLTYFQNEAQLEKSRLLSDRFSAERPKGSFSTLEIQRTEQGDSAMYLCASSLFRDGTEAFFGQGTRLTVV.

The chain couples TRBV29-1 to TRBJ2-7, with 10 bases lining up with TRBD1. CDR1 is SQVTM, CDR2 ANQGSEA, per germline. Trimming removed 6 bases from V and 5 bases from J; junction bases left unmatched: 10. The CDR3 totals 14 residues. CDR3 region: CSVVHRDRGHEQYF. In DNA form, the CDR3 reads TGCAGCGTCGTACACCGGGACAGGGGCCACGAGCAGTACTTC.

For the CDR3, the DNA is TGTGCCAGCAGTGCCAGGAACACTGAAGCTTTCTTT. This sequence encodes CASSARNTEAFF. The chain links TRBV6-1 to TRBJ1-1; D is unclear. Germline assignment: CDR1 MNHNS and CDR2 SASEGT. The V end was cut by 4 bases, the J end by 1 base, with 4 bases between. This CDR3 has 12 amino acids.

The V and J genes are TRBV25-1 and TRBJ1-1, with D uncertain. CDR3 length equals 14 residues. Trimming removed 6 bases at V and 1 base at J, with 12 bases between. Germline V gene lookup returns CDR1 MGHDK and CDR2 SYGVNS. The CDR3 DNA sequence: TGTGCCAGCAGCCAAGGGTTGGGGAACACTGAAGCTTTCTTT. Amino acid sequence: CASSQGLGNTEAFF.

This sequence joins TRBV6-5 and TRBJ2-7, with 8 bases identical to TRBD1. The CDR3 sequence is 13 residues long. Germline V gene lookup returns CDR1 MNHEY and CDR2 SVGAGI. With 6 bases clipped from V and 2 bases from J, the junction kept 3 bases outside the gene matches. The CDR3 coding sequence is TGTGCCAGCAGGACGACAGGGGCCTACGAGCAGTACTTC. Amino acid sequence: CASRTTGAYEQYF.